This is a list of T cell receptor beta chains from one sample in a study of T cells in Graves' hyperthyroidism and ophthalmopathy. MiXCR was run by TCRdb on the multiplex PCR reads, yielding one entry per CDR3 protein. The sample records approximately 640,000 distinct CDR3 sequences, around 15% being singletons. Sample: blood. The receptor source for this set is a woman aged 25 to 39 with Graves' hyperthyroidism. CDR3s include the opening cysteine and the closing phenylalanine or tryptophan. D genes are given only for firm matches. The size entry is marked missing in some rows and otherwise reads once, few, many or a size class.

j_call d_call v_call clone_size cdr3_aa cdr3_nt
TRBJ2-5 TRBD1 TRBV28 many CASRPLRDSQETQYF TGTGCCAGCAGACCCCTCCGGGACAGCCAAGAGACCCAGTACTTC
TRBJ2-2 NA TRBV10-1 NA CASSDIGEGTGELFF TGCGCCAGCAGTGATATCGGGGAAGGTACCGGGGAGCTGTTTTTT
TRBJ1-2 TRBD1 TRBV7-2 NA CASSPQGDSGYTF TGTGCCAGCAGCCCACAGGGGGATTCTGGCTACACCTTC
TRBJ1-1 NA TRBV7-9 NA CASSLVGVARAVSEAFF TGTGCCAGCAGCTTAGTAGGGGTGGCCAGGGCGGTCTCGGAGGCTTTCTTT
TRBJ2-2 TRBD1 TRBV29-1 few CSVRQGRTGELFF TGCAGCGTTAGACAGGGTCGGACCGGGGAGCTGTTTTTT
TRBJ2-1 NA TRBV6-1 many CASSGPIYNEQFF TGTGCCAGCAGTGGGCCGATCTACAATGAGCAGTTCTTC
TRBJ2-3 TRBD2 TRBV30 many CAWTFLAGGPVDTQYF TGTGCCTGGACCTTTCTAGCGGGAGGCCCCGTAGATACGCAGTATTTT
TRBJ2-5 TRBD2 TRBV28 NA CASRLAGMETQYF TGTGCCAGCAGGCTAGCGGGAATGGAGACCCAGTACTTC
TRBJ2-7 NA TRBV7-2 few CASSLGLAEQYF TGTGCCAGCAGCTTAGGGCTTGCCGAGCAGTACTTC
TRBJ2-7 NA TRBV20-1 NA CSARDLDYSYGQYF TGCAGTGCTAGAGATCTGGACTACTCCTACGGGCAGTACTTC
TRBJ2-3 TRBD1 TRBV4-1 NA CASSQGPLGQGIRPDTQYF TGCGCCAGCAGCCAAGGGCCGCTAGGACAGGGGATCCGGCCAGATACGCAGTATTTT
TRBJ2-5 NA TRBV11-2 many CASSLSETQYF TGTGCCAGCAGTTTAAGCGAGACCCAGTACTTC
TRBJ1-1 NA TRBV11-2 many CASSLDLNTEAFF TGTGCCAGCAGCTTAGATCTGAACACTGAAGCTTTCTTT
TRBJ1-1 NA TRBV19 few CASSPLRGRGDTEAFF TGTGCCAGTAGTCCCCTCCGGGGGCGCGGGGACACTGAAGCTTTCTTT
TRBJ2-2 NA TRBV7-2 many CASSPQGTYKNTGELFF TGTGCCAGCAGCCCCCAAGGGACCTACAAGAACACCGGGGAGCTGTTTTTT
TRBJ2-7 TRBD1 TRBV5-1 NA CASSLADRGPSYEQYF TGCGCCAGCAGCTTGGCCGACAGGGGTCCATCCTACGAGCAGTACTTC